This paragraph reports one TCR beta chain. Its matching antigen is unknown. The data belong to a study of T cell repertoires in cytomegalovirus infection. Across the study: The authors relied on CMV epitopes, both recently identified HLA-C-restricted and well-studied HLA-B-restricted.

TCRdb itself ran the reads through MiXCR, one entry per CDR3 protein. The sample lists about 570,000 distinct CDR3 sequences, around two fifths occurring once. Germline CDR1 SEHNR, CDR2 FQNEAQ (reference sequence). After removal of 5 bases from V and 4 bases from J, the junction contained 10 bases not matched to a gene. The CDR3 consists of 16 residues. Study-level findings and limits: Adding up the frequency of public TCR beta families identified people who carried CMV plus the relevant HLA. HLA-C-restricted, CMV-specific TCR beta clonotypes were dominant ex vivo.

The sequenced sample was cultured PBMCs, obtained from culture after CMV antigen stimulation. This TCR derives from a human donor in good health (CMV status not recorded). Some clones in this sample may be carry-over from other donors' samples. V is TRBV7-9 and J is TRBJ1-2, with 10 bases identical to TRBD1. In nucleotides, the CDR3 is TGTGCCAGCAGCCTAGACGGGGACAGGGGAAGCTATGGCTACACCTTC. Its protein is CASSLDGDRGSYGYTF. Drawing the rest from reference TRBV7-9 and TRBJ1-2, the complete variable domain is DTGVSQNPRHKITKRGQNVTFRCDPISEHNRLYWYRQTLGQGPEFLTYFQNEAQLEKSRLLSDRFSAERPKGSFSTLEIQRTEQGDSAMYLCASSLDGDRGSYGYTFGSGTRLTVV.